What follows describes a single T cell receptor (beta chain). Its antigen target is currently unknown. The record has no base qualities; no much larger clone is one base away. The entry originates in a study of T cell responses to AZD1222 COVID-19 vaccine listed by TCRdb under 2021. About the full investigation: AZD1222 recipients whose second dose came at about 4 weeks and those whose second dose came at about 12 weeks were combined into one group, since spike-specific TCR depth and breadth did not differ between the two schedules. A total of 233 trial participants underwent TCR sequencing, of whom 200 to 220 received two doses of AZD1222 and 26 received two doses of the MenACWY control vaccine. Trial participants were enrolled by age into subgroups of 18-55, 56-69 and 70-plus years, and approximately 150, 30 and 60 TCR-sequenced participants, respectively, were included in these subgroups.

The CDR3 regions of human TCRbeta chains were analyzed by immunosequencing. For the original study's pipeline: TCRs in the repertoires were matched against a reference library of SARS-CoV-2-specific TCRs that had been generated with the MIRA antigen-specificity platform. Breadth was defined as the fraction of unique TCRs that were SARS-CoV-2-associated. Depth was defined as the fraction of total T cells that were SARS-CoV-2-associated. Using the MIRA data, every spike-specific TCR was mapped to the spike region that the TCR reacted to and assigned to either a CD4 or a CD8 class. Log10-transformed breadth and depth values were compared by one-way ANOVA with Sidak's multiple comparisons tests. Not all clones reach the TCRdb copy of this immuneACCESS table, which keeps in-frame sequences only. Checked studies attribute under half of the gap to unresolved V genes and leave the rest unexplained. The DNA was the basis for D and trimming; V, J and clone size are from that table. Present in this sample are roughly 99,000 clones, roughly 90% of which were seen just once. 6.6% of the sample belongs to the ten largest clones.

In the paper's terms, the time point label means: baseline before first vaccination. Vaccinee samples came from UK trials COV001 and COV002, including a single-blind randomized controlled phase 2/3 trial of AZD1222 (ChAdOx1 nCoV-19) in healthy adults. Trial participant PBMC samples were collected at day 0 and day 28 after the second dose for TCRbeta chain sequencing. Here is what the overall study found, with its caveats: After two AZD1222 doses, both the breadth and the depth of spike-specific TCRs were significantly higher than at day 0 and than in MenACWY recipients. Most participants were white British and females outnumbered males, and the authors suggested that clonal diversity may have been underestimated. In the small 56-69-year group, the increase in depth fell short of significance, most likely because of low power. Because no day 14 peak-response samples were available, the repertoires could be characterized only after the peak T cell response. Epitopes outside the regions mutated in the B.1.351 and B.1.1.7 variants were reportedly recognized by nearly half of the unique spike-specific TCRs. The whole spike protein was spanned by vaccine-associated CD4 TCRs, and dominant responses were seen in regions 160-218 and 743-854. Conclusions about previously exposed vaccinees were limited because only a handful of AZD1222 recipients were SARS-CoV-2 seropositive at baseline.

V ends up 6 bases short and J 5 bases short, with an unmatched junction base count of 10. Measured from the cysteine to the phenylalanine, the CDR3 is 14 residues long. Just CDR3 DNA is preserved here, 42 bases in frame from base 1. The germline V gene (reference sequence) provides CDR1 GTSNPN and CDR2 SVGIG. Here the sequenced sample was peripheral blood, taken on day 0 of AZD1222 vaccination. In this chain, TRBV30 is recombined with TRBJ1-5; 7 central bases correspond to TRBD1. The receptor was isolated from an adult in good health. The sequenced DNA: TGTGCCTGCTCTGCGGGACAGTTAGATCAGCCCCAGCATTTT. Its protein product is CACSAGQLDQPQHF.